The 8 T cell receptor beta chains below all came from one sample that was sequenced in a study of blood T cells in healthy people across ages. A second PCR of roughly 7 to 11 cycles used a sample-barcoded 5' primer and a J-beta primer mix. TCRdb recomputed calls from the 5' RACE reads with MiXCR, one row per CDR3 protein. This table holds about 670,000 distinct CDR3 sequences, 40% to 45% found once. What was sequenced was blood. The receptors derive from an elderly man in good health.

This clonotype was observed once. This sequence joins TRBV5-1 and TRBJ2-3; TRBD2 matches 8 bases. This CDR3 is 17 amino acids long. V was clipped by 3 bases and J by 5 bases; unmatched bases: 14. The V gene's germline CDR1 is SGHRS and CDR2 YFSETQ. CDR3 sequence reads: CASSSGLRGDPEDTQYF. CDR3 nucleotide sequence: TGCGCCAGCAGCTCCGGTTTGCGGGGGGACCCAGAAGATACGCAGTATTTT.

The rearrangement joins TRBV20-1 to TRBJ2-5; perhaps TRBD2 as D (7 bases). V lost 0 bases and J 1 base, leaving 24 bases between the germline ends. This CDR3 comprises 19 residues. Germline CDR1 and CDR2: DFQATT and SNEGSKA (reference sequence). This CDR3 is CSARDPPQGRGPFQETQYF. The CDR3 nucleotides read TGCAGTGCTAGAGATCCCCCCCAAGGGCGGGGGCCCTTCCAAGAGACCCAGTACTTC.

This clonotype has a handful of counts. This chain uses TRBV20-1 with TRBJ2-5; D gene uncertain. The CDR3 consists of 15 residues. Trimming left V 0 bases short and J 11 bases short, with 22 bases between. The germline gives CDR1 DFQATT, CDR2 SNEGSKA (reference sequence). The DNA of the CDR3 is TGCAGTGCTAGAGATGCAATAGCCCCGGGCGATGAGCAGTACTTC. Amino acid sequence: CSARDAIAPGDEQYF.

V gene TRBV29-1 combines with J gene TRBJ2-7; 9 nucleotides match TRBD1. The trim removed 7 bases at V and 7 bases at J, leaving 8 bases unmatched. CDR3 size: 12 residues. Germline V lookup: CDR1 SQVTM, CDR2 ANQGSEA. CDR3 in DNA: TGCAGCGGTGGGACAGGGTACAATGAGCAGTACTTC. Translated, it gives CSGGTGYNEQYF.

CDR3 sequence reads: CSASALRTDTQYF. DNA for the CDR3: TGCAGTGCTTCGGCCCTACGCACAGATACGCAGTATTTT. The chain links TRBV20-1 to TRBJ2-3, with D unclear. Between the trimmed V and J ends, which lost 5 bases and 1 base, there was a span of 10 bases. Per germline, CDR1 DFQATT and CDR2 SNEGSKA (reference sequence). The CDR3 has 13 amino acids.

This clonotype has a handful of counts. The rearrangement links TRBV6-1 to TRBJ2-6, with a possible D match to TRBD1 (5 bases). This CDR3 spans 17 amino acids. Trimming took 6 bases from V and 1 from J, leaving 16 bases between them. Looked up from germline, CDR1 is MNHNS and CDR2 is SASEGT. CDR3 residues: CASRPRGSQSGANVLTF. The CDR3 DNA sequence: TGTGCCAGCAGGCCAAGGGGCTCTCAGTCTGGGGCCAACGTCCTGACTTTC.

The rearrangement joins TRBV3-1 to TRBJ1-1; no definite D call. V was cut by 1 base and J by 1 base, with 10 bases left in between. This CDR3 region has 15 residues. Per the germline V gene, CDR1 is LGHDT and CDR2 is YNNKEL (reference sequence). As DNA, the CDR3 is TGTGCCAGCAGCCAAGGGTGGGGAGAGAACACTGAAGCTTTCTTT. The encoded protein is CASSQGWGENTEAFF.

In nucleotides, the CDR3 is TGTGCCAGCAGGGGATCCGGGGGCGAAGAGACCCAGTACTTC. Translating gives CASRGSGGEETQYF. The gene calls are TRBV28 and TRBJ2-5, with D perhaps TRBD1 or TRBD2 (6 bases each). The germline gives CDR1 MDHEN, CDR2 SYDVKM. The CDR3 is 14 residues long. The V and J ends lost 6 bases and 3 bases respectively, with 14 bases between them.